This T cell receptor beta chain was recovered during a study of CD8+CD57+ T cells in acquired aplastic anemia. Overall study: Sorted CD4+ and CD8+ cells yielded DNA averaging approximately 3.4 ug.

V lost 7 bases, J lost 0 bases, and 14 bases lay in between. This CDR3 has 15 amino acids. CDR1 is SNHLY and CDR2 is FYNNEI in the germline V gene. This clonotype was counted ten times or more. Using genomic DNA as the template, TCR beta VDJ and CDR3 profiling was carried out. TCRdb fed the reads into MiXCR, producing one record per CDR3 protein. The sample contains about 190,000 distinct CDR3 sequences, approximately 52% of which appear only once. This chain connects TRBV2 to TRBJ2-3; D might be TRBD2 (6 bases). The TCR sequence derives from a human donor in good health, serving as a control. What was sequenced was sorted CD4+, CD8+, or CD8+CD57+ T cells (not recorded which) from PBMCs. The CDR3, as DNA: TGTGCCAGCACCCCCGGGAGAGGAAGCACAGATACGCAGTATTTT. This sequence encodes CASTPGRGSTDTQYF.